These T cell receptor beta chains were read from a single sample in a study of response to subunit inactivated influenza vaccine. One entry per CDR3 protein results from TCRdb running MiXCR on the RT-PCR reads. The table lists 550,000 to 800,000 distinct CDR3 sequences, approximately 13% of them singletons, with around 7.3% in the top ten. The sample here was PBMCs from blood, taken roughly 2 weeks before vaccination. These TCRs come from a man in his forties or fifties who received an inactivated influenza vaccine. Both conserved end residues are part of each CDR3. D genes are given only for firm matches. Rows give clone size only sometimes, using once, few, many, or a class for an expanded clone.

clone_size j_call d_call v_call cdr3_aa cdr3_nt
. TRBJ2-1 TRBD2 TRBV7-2 CASSLSWGGPRRNEQFF TGTGCCAGCAGCTTGTCCTGGGGGGGACCGCGAAGGAATGAGCAGTTCTTC
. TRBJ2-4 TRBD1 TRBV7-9 CASSLSGQGGKNIQYF TGTGCCAGCAGCTTATCCGGACAGGGGGGCAAAAACATTCAGTACTTC
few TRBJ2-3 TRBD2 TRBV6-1 CASAPSGLAGAPGTQYF TGTGCCAGCGCCCCCTCGGGGCTAGCGGGGGCCCCAGGTACGCAGTATTTT
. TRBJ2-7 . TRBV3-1 CASSQNSREQYF TGTGCCAGCAGTCAAAACTCCCGCGAGCAGTACTTC
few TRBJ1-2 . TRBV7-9 CASSLDSGPYYGYTF TGTGCCAGCAGCTTAGATTCAGGGCCCTACTATGGCTACACCTTC
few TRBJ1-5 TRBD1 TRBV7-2 CASSLAPTGGGQPQHF TGTGCCAGCAGCTTAGCGCCGACAGGGGGCGGTCAGCCCCAGCATTTT
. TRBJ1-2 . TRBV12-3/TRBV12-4 CASTPAGTYGYTF TGTGCCAGCACCCCCGCCGGCACCTATGGCTACACCTTC
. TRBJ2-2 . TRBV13 CASRPPGQNTGELFF TGTGCCAGCAGACCCCCGGGACAGAACACCGGGGAGCTGTTTTTT
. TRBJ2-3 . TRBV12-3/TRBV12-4 CASSLGERVTDTQYF TGTGCCAGCAGTCTAGGGGAGAGAGTGACAGATACGCAGTATTTT
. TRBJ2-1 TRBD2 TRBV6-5 CASSYRGLAGGEQFF TGTGCCAGCAGTTACAGGGGCCTAGCGGGTGGTGAGCAGTTCTTC
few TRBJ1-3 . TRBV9 CASSPAEAGNTIYF TGTGCCAGCAGCCCAGCGGAGGCTGGAAACACCATATATTTT
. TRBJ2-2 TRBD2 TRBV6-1 CASTLSGLAGAPGELFF TGTGCCAGCACCCTCTCAGGACTAGCGGGAGCCCCCGGGGAGCTGTTTTTT
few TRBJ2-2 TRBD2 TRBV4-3 CASSQDVAGGGGELFF TGCGCCAGCAGCCAAGATGTAGCGGGAGGTGGCGGGGAGCTGTTTTTT
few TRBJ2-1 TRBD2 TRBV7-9 CASSRGVWDHNEQFF TGTGCCAGCAGCCGGGGGGTGTGGGATCACAATGAGCAGTTCTTC
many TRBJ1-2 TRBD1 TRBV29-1 CSVEGQSNSFNYGYTF TGCAGCGTTGAGGGACAGAGCAACTCCTTTAACTATGGCTACACCTTC
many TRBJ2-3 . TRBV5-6 CASSLGPADTQYF TGTGCCAGCAGCTTGGGGCCAGCAGATACGCAGTATTTT
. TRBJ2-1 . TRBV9 CASSVVGRPSYNEQFF TGTGCCAGCAGCGTAGTAGGGAGGCCCTCCTACAATGAGCAGTTCTTC
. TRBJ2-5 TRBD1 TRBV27 CASSSSTGGLETQYF TGTGCCAGCAGTTCCTCGACAGGGGGTCTGGAGACCCAGTACTTC
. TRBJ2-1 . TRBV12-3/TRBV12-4 CASSPQSDLAGEQFF TGTGCCAGCAGTCCCCAGTCCGACTTGGCGGGGGAGCAGTTCTTC
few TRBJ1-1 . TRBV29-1 CSVEGAAGDTEAFF TGCAGCGTTGAAGGGGCCGCAGGGGACACTGAAGCTTTCTTT
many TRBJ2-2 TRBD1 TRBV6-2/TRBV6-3 CASSYWTGSGELFF TGTGCCAGCAGTTACTGGACAGGGTCCGGGGAGCTGTTTTTT
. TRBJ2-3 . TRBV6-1 CASRVGAGTDTQYF TGTGCCAGCCGGGTGGGGGCTGGCACAGATACGCAGTATTTT